Given below is one TCR beta chain in context. In Seattle, patients joined the study during active infection and were tracked longitudinally. This specimen belongs to a study of blood T cell repertoires in COVID-19. Study overall: There were acute and convalescent COVID-19 samples, and they came from the United States, Italy and Spain. PBMCs, B-cell-depleted T cells, or T cells were the source of the cDNA or gDNA that made up the material.

As handled by the study authors: Nucleated cell number was recorded as an estimate derived from reference gene primer amplification. Profiling relied on immunoSEQ multiplex PCR, and the TCRdb table lists in-frame clones only, not all of them. V, J and clone size are taken as reported in that table, and D and trimming were inferred from the DNA itself. Counted here are about 210,000 clones, 82% occurring once; the ten biggest clones make up roughly 5.1%. Sequenced: peripheral blood. The sequence derives from a woman aged 70 to 79 with COVID-19, enrolled during active disease.

The CDR3, as DNA: TGTGCCAGCAGCGAACGGACAGGAGACCAAGAGACCCAGTACTTC. It specifies CASSERTGDQETQYF. The chain recombines TRBV7-9 with TRBJ2-5, with 7 bases matching TRBD1. The CDR3 totals 15 residues. The ends lost 5 bases at V and 0 bases at J; junction bases unmatched: 6. Germline CDR1 SEHNR, CDR2 FQNEAQ (reference sequence).